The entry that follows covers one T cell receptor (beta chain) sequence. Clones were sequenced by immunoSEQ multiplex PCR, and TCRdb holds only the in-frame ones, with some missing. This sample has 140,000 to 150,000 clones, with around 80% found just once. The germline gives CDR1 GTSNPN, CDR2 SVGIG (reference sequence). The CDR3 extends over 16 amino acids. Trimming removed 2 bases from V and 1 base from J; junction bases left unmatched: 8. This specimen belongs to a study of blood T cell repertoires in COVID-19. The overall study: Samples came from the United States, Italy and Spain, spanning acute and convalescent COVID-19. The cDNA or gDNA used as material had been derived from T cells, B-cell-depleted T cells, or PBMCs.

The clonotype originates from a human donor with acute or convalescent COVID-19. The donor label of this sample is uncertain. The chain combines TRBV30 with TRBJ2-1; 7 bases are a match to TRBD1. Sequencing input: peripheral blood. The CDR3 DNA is TGTGCCTGGAGTAAGGGGACAGTTCCTTCCTACAATGAGCAGTTCTTC. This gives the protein CAWSKGTVPSYNEQFF.